This T cell receptor beta chain was recorded in a study of PD-1 blockade in classical Hodgkin lymphoma. V gave up 6 bases and J gave up 7 bases, with 12 bases separating them. Germline CDR1 is SEHNR and CDR2 is FQNEAQ (reference sequence). The CDR3 length is 13 residues. General observations from the study: Relapsed/refractory patients reportedly had the lowest baseline TCR diversity, below newly diagnosed patients, who were below healthy donors.

With respect to this clone: Its cognate antigen is unknown.

After autologous stem cell transplantation all patients relapsed, and prior brentuximab vedotin exposure differed between cohorts. Progressive disease, partial response or complete response was each patient's best response. Generated by immunoSEQ multiplex PCR, the TCRdb table keeps only in-frame clones and is missing some. The data show roughly 45,000 clones, under 75% seen once. This specimen was peripheral blood mononuclear cells (PBMCs), taken before the second cycle of nivolumab. The rearrangement links TRBV7-9 to TRBJ1-4; D not certain. This receptor was identified in a human donor with classical Hodgkin lymphoma. CDR3 DNA: TGTGCCAGCAGGCTAGGAGGTGGTGAAAAACTGTTTTTT. This encodes CASRLGGGEKLFF.